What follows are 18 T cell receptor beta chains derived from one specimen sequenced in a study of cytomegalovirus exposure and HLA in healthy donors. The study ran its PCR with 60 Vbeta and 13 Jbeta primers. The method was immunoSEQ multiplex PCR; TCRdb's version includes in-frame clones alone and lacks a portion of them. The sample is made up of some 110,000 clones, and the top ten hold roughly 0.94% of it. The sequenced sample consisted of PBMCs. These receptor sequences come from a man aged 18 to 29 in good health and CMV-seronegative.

This chain's CDR3 is CASDLGGLGTGELFF. The DNA for the CDR3 is TGTGCCAGCGACCTAGGGGGTTTGGGCACCGGGGAGCTGTTTTTT. The chain carries TRBV28 and TRBJ2-2; perhaps TRBD1 as D (6 bases). Germline V gives CDR1 MDHEN, CDR2 SYDVKM. V shed 8 bases and J shed 4 bases, with 17 bases lying between them. The CDR3 loop spans 15 amino acids.

The CDR3 DNA follows: TGTGCCAGCAGTTTCCTTAGCGGGGACTGGTCCTACGAGCAGTACTTC. Protein sequence: CASSFLSGDWSYEQYF. The chain combines TRBV27 with TRBJ2-7; 8 bases map to TRBD2. The germline CDR1 and CDR2 sequences are MNHEY and SMNVEV (reference sequence). The CDR3 is 16 residues long. J lost 1 base, V lost 3 bases, and 8 bases had no gene match.

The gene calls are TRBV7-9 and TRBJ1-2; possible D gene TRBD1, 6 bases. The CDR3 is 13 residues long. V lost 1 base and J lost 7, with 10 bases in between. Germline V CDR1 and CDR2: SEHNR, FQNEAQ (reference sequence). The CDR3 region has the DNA TGTGCCAGCAGCTTAGGGGGGGGGCCTGGCTACACCTTC. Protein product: CASSLGGGPGYTF.

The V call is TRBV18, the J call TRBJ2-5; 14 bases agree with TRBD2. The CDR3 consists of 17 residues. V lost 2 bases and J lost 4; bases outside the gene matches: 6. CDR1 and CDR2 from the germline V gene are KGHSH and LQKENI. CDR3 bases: TGTGCCAGCTCACCAGCGGGGACTAGCGGGGGCGGAGAGACCCAGTACTTC. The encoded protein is CASSPAGTSGGGETQYF.

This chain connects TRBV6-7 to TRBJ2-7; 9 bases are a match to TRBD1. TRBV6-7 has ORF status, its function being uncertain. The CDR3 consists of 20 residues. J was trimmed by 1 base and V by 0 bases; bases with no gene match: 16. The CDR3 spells CASSYSGGTGSPLCSYEQYF. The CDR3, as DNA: TGTGCCAGCAGTTACTCTGGAGGGACAGGGTCGCCTTTGTGTTCCTACGAGCAGTACTTC.

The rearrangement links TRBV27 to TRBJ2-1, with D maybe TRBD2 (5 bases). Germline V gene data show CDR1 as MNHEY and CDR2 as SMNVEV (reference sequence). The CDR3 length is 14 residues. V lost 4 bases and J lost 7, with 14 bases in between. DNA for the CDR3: TGTGCCAGCAGTTGGTTAGCGTCGGGGAATGAGCAGTTCTTC. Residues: CASSWLASGNEQFF.

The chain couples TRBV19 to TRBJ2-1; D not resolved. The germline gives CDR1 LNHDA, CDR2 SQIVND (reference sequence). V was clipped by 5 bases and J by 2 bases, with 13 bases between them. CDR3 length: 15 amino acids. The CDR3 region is CASSPRSFAYNEQFF. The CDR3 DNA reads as TGTGCCAGTAGTCCCCGGTCATTTGCCTACAATGAGCAGTTCTTC. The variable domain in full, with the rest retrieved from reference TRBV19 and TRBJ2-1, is DGGITQSPKYLFRKEGQNVTLSCEQNLNHDAMYWYRQDPGQGLRLIYYSQIVNDFQKGDIAEGYSVSREKKESFPLTVTSAQKNPTAFYLCASSPRSFAYNEQFFGPGTRLTVL.

The CDR3 spells CASSLTDRNNSPLHF. CDR3 DNA: TGCGCCAGCAGCCTCACGGACAGGAATAATTCACCCCTCCACTTT. The chain links TRBV5-1 to TRBJ1-6, with 7 bases that match TRBD1. V lost 4 bases and J lost 5; bases outside the gene matches: 6. Germline V gene sequence: CDR1 SGHRS, CDR2 YFSETQ. This CDR3 is built from 15 residues.

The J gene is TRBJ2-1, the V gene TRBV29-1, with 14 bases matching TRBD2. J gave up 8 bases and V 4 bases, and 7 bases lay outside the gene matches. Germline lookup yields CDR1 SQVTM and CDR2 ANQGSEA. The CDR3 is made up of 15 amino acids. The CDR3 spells CSVVRTSGRFDEQFF. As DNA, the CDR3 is TGCAGCGTTGTCCGGACTAGCGGGAGGTTTGATGAGCAGTTCTTC.

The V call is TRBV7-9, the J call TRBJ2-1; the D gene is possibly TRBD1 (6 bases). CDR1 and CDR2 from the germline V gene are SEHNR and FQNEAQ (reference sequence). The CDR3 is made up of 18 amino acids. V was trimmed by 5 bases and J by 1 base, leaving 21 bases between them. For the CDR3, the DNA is TGTGCCAGCAGCCCTCGCTCAGGGGCAGGGTCATCCTACAATGAGCAGTTCTTC. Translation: CASSPRSGAGSSYNEQFF.

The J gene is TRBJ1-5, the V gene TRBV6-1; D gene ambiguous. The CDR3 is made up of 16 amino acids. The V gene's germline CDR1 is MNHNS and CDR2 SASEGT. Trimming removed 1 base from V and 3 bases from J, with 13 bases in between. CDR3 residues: CASSEDPPPINQPQHF. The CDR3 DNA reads TGTGCCAGCAGTGAAGACCCCCCACCTATCAATCAGCCCCAGCATTTT.

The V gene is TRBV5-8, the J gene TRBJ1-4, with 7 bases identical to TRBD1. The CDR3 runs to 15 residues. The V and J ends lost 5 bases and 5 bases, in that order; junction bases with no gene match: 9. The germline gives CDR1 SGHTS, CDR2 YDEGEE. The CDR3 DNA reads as TGTGCCAGCAGTATCGGGCAGGGGGTAAATGAAAAACTGTTTTTT. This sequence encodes CASSIGQGVNEKLFF.

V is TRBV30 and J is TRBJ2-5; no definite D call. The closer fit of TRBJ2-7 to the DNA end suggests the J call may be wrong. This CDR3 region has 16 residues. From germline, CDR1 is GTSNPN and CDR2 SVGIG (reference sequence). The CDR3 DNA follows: TGTGCCTGGCGTTCCCTGGGTGCAGGTTCCACCTACGAGCAGTACTTC. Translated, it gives CAWRSLGAGSTYEQYF.

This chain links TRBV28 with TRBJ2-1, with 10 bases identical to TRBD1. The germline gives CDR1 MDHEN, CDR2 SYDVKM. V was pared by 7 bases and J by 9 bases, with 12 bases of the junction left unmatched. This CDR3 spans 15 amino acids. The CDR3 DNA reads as TGTGCCAGCATTCTGACCGGGACAGGGGTAGGTGAGCAGTTCTTC. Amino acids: CASILTGTGVGEQFF.

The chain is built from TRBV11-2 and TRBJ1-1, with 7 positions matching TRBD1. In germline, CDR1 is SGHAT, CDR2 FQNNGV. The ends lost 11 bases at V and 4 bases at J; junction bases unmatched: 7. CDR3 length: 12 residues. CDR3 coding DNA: TGTGCCGAACGGACAGGCCCCACTGAAGCTTTCTTT. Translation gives CAERTGPTEAFF.

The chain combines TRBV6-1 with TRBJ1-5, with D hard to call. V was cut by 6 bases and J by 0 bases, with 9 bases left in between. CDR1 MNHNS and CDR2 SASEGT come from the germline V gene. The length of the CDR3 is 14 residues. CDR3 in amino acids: CASRTSHSNQPQHF. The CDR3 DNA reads TGTGCCAGCAGGACATCCCATAGCAATCAGCCCCAGCATTTT.

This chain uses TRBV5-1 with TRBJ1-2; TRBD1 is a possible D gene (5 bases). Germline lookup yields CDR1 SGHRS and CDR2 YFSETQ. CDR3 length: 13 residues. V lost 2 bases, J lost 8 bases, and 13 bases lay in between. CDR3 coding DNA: TGCGCCAGCAGCTTAGGGGCCGGTCGGGGCTACACCTTC. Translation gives CASSLGAGRGYTF. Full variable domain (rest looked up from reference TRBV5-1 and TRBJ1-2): KAGVTQTPRYLIKTRGQQVTLSCSPISGHRSVSWYQQTPGQGLQFLFEYFSETQRNKGNFPGRFSGRQFSNSRSEMNVSTLELGDSALYLCASSLGAGRGYTFGSGTRLTVV.

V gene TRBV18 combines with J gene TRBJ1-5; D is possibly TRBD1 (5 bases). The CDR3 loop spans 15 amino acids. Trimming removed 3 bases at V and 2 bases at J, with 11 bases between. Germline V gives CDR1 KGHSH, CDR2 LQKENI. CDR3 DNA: TGTGCCAGCTCACCGAGGCGGGGGGGCAATCAGCCCCAGCATTTT. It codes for CASSPRRGGNQPQHF.